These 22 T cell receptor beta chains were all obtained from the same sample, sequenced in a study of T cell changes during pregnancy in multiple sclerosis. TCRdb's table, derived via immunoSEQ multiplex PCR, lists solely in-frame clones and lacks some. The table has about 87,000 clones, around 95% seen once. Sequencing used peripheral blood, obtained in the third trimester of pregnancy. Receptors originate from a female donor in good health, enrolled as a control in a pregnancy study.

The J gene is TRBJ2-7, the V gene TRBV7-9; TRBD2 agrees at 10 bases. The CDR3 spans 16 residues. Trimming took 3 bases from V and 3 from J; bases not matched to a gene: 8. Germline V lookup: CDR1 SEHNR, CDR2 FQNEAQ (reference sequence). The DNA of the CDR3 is TGTGCCAGCAGCTTCACCACCGGACTAGCGGACTACGAGCAGTACTTC. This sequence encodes CASSFTTGLADYEQYF.

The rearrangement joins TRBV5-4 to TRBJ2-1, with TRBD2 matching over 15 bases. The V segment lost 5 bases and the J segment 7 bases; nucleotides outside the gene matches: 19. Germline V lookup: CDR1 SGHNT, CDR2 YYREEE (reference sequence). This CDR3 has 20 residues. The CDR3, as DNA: TGTGCCAGCAGTCAGTTCAGGGGGCGGACTAGCGGGAGGGCCCTGAATGAGCAGTTCTTC. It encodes CASSQFRGRTSGRALNEQFF.

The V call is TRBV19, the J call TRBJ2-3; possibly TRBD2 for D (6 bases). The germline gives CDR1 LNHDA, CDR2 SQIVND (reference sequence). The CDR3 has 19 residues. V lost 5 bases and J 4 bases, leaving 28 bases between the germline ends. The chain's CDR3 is CASSPYVILLAGSADTQYF. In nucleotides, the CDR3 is TGTGCCAGTAGTCCGTACGTAATACTCCTAGCCGGGAGCGCAGATACGCAGTATTTT.

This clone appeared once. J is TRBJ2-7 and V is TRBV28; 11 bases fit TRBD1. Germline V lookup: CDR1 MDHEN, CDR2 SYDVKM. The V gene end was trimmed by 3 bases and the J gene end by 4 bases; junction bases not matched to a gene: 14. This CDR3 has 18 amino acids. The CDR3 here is CASSFRLLVGQGGYEQYF. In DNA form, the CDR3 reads TGTGCCAGCAGTTTCCGACTCCTCGTGGGACAGGGGGGGTACGAGCAGTACTTC.

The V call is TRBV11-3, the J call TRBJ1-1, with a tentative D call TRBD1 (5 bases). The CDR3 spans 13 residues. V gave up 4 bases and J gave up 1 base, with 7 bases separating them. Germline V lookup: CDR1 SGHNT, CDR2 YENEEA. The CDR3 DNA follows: TGTGCCAGCAGCTCAACAGGGAACACTGAAGCTTTCTTT. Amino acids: CASSSTGNTEAFF.

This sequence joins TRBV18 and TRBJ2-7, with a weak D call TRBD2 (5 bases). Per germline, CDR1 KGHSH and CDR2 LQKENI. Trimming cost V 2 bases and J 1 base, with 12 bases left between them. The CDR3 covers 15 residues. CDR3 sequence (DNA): TGTGCCAGCTCACCAAGTGAGGAGGCGTCCTACGAGCAGTACTTC. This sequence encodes CASSPSEEASYEQYF.

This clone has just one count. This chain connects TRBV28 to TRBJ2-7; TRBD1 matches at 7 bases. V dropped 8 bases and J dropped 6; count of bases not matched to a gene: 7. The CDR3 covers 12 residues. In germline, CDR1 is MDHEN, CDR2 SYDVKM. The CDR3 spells CASVTGSGEQYF. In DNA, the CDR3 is TGTGCCAGCGTGACAGGGTCTGGCGAGCAGTACTTC. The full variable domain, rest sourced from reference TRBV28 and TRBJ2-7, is DVKVTQSSRYLVKRTGEKVFLECVQDMDHENMFWYRQDPGLGLRLIYFSYDVKMKEKGDIPEGYSVSREKKERFSLILESASTNQTSMYLCASVTGSGEQYFGPGTRLTVT.

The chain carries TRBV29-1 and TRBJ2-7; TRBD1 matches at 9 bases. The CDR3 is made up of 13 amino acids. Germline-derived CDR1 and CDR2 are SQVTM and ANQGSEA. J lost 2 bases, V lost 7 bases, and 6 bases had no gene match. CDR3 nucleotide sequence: TGCAGCGCATCCGGGACAGGGACCTACGAGCAGTACTTC. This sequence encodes CSASGTGTYEQYF.

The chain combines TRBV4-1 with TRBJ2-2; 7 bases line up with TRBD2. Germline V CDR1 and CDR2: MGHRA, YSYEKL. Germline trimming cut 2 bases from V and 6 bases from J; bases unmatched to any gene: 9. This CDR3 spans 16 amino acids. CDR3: CASSQRAGDYAGELFF. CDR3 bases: TGCGCCAGCAGCCAACGGGCGGGGGATTACGCCGGGGAGCTGTTTTTT.

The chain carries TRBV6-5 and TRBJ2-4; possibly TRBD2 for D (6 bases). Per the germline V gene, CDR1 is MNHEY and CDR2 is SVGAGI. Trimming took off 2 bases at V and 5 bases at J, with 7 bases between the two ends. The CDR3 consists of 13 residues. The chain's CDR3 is CASSYGGENIQYF. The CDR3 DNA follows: TGTGCCAGCAGTTACGGCGGGGAAAACATTCAGTACTTC.

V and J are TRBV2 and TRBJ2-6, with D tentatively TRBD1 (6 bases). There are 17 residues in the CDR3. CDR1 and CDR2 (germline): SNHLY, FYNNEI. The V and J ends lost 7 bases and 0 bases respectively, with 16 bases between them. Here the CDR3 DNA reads TGTGCCAGCACTACGACAGGTCTGGCCTCTGGGGCCAACGTCCTGACTTTC. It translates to CASTTTGLASGANVLTF.

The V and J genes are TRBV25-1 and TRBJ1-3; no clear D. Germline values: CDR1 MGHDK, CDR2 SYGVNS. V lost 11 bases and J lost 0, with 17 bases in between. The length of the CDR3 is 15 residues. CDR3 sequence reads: CAPLTREVSGNTIYF. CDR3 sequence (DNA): TGTGCCCCACTGACGCGGGAAGTCTCTGGAAACACCATATATTTT.

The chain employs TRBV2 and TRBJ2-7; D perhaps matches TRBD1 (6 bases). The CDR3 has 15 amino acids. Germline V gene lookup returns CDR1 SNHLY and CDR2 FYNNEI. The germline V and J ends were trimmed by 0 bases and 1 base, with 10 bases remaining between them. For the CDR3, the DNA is TGTGCCAGCAGTGAAGCGAGGGGGATATCCTACGAGCAGTACTTC. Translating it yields CASSEARGISYEQYF.

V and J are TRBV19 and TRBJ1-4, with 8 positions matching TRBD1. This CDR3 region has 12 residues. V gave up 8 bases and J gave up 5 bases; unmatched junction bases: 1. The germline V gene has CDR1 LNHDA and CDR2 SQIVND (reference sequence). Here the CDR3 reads CASRQGNEKLFF. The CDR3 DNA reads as TGTGCCAGTCGACAGGGGAATGAAAAACTGTTTTTT.

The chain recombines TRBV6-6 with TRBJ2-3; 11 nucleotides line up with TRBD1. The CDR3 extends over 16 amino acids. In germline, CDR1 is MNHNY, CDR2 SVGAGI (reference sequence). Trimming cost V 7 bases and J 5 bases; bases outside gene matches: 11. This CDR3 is CASNPGQGGSGDTQYF. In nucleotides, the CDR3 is TGTGCCAGCAACCCGGGACAGGGGGGTTCGGGAGATACGCAGTATTTT.

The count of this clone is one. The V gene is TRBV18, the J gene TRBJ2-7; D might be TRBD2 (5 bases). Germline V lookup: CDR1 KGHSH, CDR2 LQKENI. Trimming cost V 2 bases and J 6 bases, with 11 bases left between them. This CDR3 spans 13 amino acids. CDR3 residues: CASSPGSAGEQYF. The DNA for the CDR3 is TGTGCCAGCTCACCAGGGAGTGCTGGCGAGCAGTACTTC.

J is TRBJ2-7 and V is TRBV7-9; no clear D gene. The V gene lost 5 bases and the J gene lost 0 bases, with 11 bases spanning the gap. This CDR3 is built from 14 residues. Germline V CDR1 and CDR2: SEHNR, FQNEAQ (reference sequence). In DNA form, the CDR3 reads TGTGCCAGCAGCATTGACAATTACTCCTACGAGCAGTACTTC. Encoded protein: CASSIDNYSYEQYF.

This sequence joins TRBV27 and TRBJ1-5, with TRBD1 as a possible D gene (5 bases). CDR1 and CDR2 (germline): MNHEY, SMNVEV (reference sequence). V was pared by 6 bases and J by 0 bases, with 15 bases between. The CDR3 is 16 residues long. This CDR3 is CASREDGGFSNQPQHF. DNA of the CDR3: TGTGCCAGCAGGGAAGACGGGGGATTTAGCAATCAGCCCCAGCATTTT.

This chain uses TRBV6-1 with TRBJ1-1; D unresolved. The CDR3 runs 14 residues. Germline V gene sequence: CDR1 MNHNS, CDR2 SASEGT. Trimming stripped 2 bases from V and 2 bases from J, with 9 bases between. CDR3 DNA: TGTGCCAGCAGTGAAACAGTGGGTAACACTGAAGCTTTCTTT. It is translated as CASSETVGNTEAFF.

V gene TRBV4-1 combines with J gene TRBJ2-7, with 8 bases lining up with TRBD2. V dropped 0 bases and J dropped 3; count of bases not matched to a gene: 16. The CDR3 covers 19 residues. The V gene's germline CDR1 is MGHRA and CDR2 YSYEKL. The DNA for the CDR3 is TGCGCCAGCAGCCAAGAAGGAGATGTAAAGCGGGAGTACCGCTACGAGCAGTACTTC. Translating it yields CASSQEGDVKREYRYEQYF.

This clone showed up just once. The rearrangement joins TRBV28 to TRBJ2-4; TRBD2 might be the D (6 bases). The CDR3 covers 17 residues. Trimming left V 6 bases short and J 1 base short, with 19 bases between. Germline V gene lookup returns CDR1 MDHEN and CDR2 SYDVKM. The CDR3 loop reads CASSHPRLDLAKNIQYF. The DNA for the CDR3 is TGTGCCAGCAGCCACCCTAGACTAGACCTGGCCAAAAACATTCAGTACTTC.

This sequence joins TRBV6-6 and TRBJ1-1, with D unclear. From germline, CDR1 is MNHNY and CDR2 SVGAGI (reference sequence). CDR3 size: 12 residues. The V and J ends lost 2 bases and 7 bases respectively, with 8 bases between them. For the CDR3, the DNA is TGTGCCAGCAGTTACCTTTCAGTTGAAGCTTTCTTT. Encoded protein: CASSYLSVEAFF.